This TCR beta chain came from a study of blood T cell repertoires in COVID-19. Overall study context: The samples span acute and convalescent COVID-19 from the United States, Italy and Spain. PBMCs, B-cell-depleted T cells, or T cells were the source of the cDNA or gDNA that made up the material.

The germline V gene has CDR1 LGHDT and CDR2 YNNKEL (reference sequence). The V gene end was trimmed by 10 bases and the J gene end by 8 bases; junction bases not matched to a gene: 10. The CDR3 length is 15 residues. Study processing details: Scientists estimated how many nucleated cells there were by amplifying reference gene primers. Method: immunoSEQ multiplex PCR; TCRdb's copy keeps in-frame clones and lacks some. Clone size and V and J calls were adopted from that table, with D and trimming inferred from the DNA. The profile shows about 170,000 clones, around nine tenths of them singletons. Sequenced sample: peripheral blood. J is TRBJ2-1 and V is TRBV3-1 (or the pseudogene TRBV3-2), with 14 bases lining up with TRBD2. The clonotype comes from a man between 65 and 80 years old with acute or convalescent COVID-19. The CDR3 protein is CATSTSGRATDEQFF. CDR3 DNA: TGTGCCACTTCGACTAGCGGGAGGGCCACGGATGAGCAGTTCTTC.